This record concerns one T cell receptor beta chain sequence. Its target is unknown. Only in-frame clones appear in the TCRdb table, and some are missing; sequencing was by immunoSEQ multiplex PCR. The data show more than 25,000 clones, 75% to 90% seen once. This record belongs to a study of PD-1 blockade in classical Hodgkin lymphoma. Study-level results: Nivolumab initiated under 1 year post-ASCT led to patient exclusion.

The time point denotes: cycle 4 day 1 (C4D1), after 5 to 7 weeks of nivolumab. Every single patient, without exception, relapsed after autologous stem cell transplantation, and brentuximab vedotin exposure varied. Researchers used magnetic negative selection to pull out pure CD4+ T cells from thawed PBMCs. Best response was recorded as complete response, partial response or progressive disease. Germline V gives CDR1 WNHNN, CDR2 SYGVQD (reference sequence). CDR3 size: 13 residues. The germline V and J ends were trimmed by 0 bases and 2 bases, with 4 bases remaining between them. The sequencing used CD4+ T cells from blood, collected before the fourth cycle of nivolumab. The chain links TRBV10-1 to TRBJ2-5; D call uncertain. This sequence was found in a human donor with classical Hodgkin lymphoma. The CDR3 loop reads CASSESLQETQYF. DNA for the CDR3: TGCGCCAGCAGTGAGTCGCTTCAAGAGACCCAGTACTTC.